Given below is one T cell receptor (beta chain) in context. Per the original methods: Estimation of nucleated cell counts was performed using reference gene primer amplification. Only in-frame clones appear in the TCRdb table, and some are missing; sequencing was by immunoSEQ multiplex PCR. V, J and clone size are those of that table, while D and trimming were read from the DNA. The repertoire holds about 46,000 clones, around 84% seen once, with about 4.2% in the top ten. Germline CDR1 reads MNHEY; CDR2 reads SVGAGI. The CDR3 runs to 15 residues. Trimming left V 7 bases short and J 5 bases short, with 20 bases between. These data originate in a study of blood T cell repertoires in COVID-19. About the research overall: Both acute and convalescent COVID-19 samples were obtained from the United States, Italy and Spain. The analysed material was cDNA or gDNA that came from T cells, B-cell-depleted T cells, or PBMCs.

Sequences were obtained from peripheral blood. The source is a man at least 80 years old with active COVID-19. The chain uses TRBV6-5 and TRBJ1-1; D not certain. The chain's CDR3 is CASTPPGLGRTEAFF. In nucleotides, the CDR3 is TGTGCCAGCACCCCTCCCGGGTTAGGGAGGACTGAAGCTTTCTTT.